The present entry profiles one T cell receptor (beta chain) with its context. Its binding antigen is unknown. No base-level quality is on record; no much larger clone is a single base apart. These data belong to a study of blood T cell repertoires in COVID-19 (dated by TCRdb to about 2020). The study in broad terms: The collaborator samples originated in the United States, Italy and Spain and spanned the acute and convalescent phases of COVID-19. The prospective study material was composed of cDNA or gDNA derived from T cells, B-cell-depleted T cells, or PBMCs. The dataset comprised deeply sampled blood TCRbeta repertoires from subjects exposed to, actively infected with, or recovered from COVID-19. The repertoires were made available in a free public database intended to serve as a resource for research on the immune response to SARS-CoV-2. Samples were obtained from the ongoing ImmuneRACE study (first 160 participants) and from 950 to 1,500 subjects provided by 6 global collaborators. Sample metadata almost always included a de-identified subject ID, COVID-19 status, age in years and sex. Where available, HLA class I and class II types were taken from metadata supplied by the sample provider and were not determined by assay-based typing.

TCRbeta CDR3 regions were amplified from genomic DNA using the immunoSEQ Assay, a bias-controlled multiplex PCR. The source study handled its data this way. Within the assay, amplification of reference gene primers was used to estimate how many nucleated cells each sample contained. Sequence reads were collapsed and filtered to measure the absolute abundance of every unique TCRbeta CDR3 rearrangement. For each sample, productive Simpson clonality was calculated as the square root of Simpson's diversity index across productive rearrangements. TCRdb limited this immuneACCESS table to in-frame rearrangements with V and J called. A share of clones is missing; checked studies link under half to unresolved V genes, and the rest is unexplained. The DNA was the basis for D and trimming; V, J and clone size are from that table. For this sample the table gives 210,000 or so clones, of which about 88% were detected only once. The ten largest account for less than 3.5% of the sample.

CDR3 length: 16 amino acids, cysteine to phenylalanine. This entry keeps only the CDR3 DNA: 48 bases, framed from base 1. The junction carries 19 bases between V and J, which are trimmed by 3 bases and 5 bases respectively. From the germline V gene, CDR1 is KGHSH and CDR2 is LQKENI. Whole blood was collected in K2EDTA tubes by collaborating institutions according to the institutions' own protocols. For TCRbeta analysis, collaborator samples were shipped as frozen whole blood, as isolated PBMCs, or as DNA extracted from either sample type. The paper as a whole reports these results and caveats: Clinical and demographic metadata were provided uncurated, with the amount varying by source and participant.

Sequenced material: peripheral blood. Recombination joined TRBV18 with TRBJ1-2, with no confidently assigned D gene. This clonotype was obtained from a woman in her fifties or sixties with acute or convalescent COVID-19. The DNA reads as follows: TGTGCCAGCTCACCTCCCTTCTTTACGGGGAAGTATGGCTACACCTTC. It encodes CASSPPFFTGKYGYTF.